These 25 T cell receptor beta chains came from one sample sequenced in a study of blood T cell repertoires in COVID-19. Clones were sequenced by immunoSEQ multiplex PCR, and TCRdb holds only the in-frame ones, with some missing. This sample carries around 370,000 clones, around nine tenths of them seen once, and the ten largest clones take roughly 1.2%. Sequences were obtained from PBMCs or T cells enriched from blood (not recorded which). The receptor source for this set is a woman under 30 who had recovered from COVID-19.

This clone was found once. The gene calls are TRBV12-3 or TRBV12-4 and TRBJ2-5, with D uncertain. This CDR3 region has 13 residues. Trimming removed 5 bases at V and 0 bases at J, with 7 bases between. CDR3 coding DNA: TGTGCCAGCAGTACAGAGTACCAAGAGACCCAGTACTTC. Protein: CASSTEYQETQYF.

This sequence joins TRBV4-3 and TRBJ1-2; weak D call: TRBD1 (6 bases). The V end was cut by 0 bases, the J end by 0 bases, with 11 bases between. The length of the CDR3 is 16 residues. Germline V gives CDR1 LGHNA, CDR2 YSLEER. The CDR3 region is CASSQDPWTANYGYTF. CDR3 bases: TGCGCCAGCAGCCAAGATCCCTGGACAGCTAACTATGGCTACACCTTC.

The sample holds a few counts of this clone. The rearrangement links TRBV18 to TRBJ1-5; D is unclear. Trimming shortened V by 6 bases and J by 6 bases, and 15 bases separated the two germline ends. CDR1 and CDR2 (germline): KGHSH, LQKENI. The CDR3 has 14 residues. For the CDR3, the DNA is TGTGCCAGCTCCCCGACGAGGGATAGTCAGCCCCAGCATTTT. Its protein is CASSPTRDSQPQHF.

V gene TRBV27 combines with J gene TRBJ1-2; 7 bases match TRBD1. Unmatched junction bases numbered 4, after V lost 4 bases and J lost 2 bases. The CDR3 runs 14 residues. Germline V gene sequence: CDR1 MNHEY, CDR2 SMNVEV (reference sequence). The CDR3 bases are TGTGCCAGCAGTTCTACAGGGGTGAACTATGGCTACACCTTC. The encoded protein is CASSSTGVNYGYTF.

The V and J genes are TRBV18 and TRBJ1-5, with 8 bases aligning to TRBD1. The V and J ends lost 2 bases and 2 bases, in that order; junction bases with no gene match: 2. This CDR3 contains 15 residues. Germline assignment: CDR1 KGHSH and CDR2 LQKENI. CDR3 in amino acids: CASSPEDRGNQPQHF. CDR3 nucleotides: TGTGCCAGCTCACCAGAGGACAGGGGCAATCAGCCCCAGCATTTT.

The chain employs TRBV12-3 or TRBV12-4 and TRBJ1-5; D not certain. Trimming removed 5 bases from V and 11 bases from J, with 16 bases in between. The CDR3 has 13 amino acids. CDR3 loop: CASSPGSVITQHF. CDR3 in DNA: TGTGCCAGCAGTCCCGGGTCCGTGATAACCCAGCATTTT.

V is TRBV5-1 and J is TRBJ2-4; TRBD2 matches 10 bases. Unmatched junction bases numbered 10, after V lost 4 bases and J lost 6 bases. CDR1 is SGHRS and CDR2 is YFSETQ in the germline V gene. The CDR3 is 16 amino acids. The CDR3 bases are TGCGCCAGCAGCCTCATAGCGGGGGGCGGGCCAAACATTCAGTACTTC. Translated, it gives CASSLIAGGGPNIQYF. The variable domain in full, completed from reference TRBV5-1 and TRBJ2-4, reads KAGVTQTPRYLIKTRGQQVTLSCSPISGHRSVSWYQQTPGQGLQFLFEYFSETQRNKGNFPGRFSGRQFSNSRSEMNVSTLELGDSALYLCASSLIAGGGPNIQYFGAGTRLSVL.

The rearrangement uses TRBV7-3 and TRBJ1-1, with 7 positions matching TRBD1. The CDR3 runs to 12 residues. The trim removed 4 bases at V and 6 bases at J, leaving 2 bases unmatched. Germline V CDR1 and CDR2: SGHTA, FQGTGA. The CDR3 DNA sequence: TGTGCCAGCAGCTCAACAGGGGCTGAAGCTTTCTTT. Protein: CASSSTGAEAFF.

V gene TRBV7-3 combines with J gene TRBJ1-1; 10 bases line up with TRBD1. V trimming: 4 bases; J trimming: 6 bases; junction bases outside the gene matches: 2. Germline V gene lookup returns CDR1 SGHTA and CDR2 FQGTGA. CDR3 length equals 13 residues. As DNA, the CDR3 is TGTGCCAGCAGCTCCGGGACAGGGGCTGAAGCTTTCTTT. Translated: CASSSGTGAEAFF.

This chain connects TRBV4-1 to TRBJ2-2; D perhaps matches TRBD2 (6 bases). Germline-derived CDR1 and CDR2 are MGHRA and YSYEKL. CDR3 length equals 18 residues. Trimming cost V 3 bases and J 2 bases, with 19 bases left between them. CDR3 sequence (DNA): TGCGCCAGCAGCCATGGGGGAGCGGGTGAGGGCAACACCGGGGAGCTGTTTTTT. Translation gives CASSHGGAGEGNTGELFF.

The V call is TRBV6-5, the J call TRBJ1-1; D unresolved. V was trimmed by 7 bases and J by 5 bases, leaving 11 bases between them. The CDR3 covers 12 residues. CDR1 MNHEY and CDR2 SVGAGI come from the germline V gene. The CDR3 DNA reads TGTGCCAGCAACTACCCGGGGACTGAAGCTTTCTTT. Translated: CASNYPGTEAFF.

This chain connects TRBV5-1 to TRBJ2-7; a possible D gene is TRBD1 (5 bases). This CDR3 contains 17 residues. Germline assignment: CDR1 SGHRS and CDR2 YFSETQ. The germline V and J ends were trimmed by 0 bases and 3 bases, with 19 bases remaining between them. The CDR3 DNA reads TGCGCCAGCAGCTTGGACTCAGTGGCAGGGAAGTACTACGAGCAGTACTTC. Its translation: CASSLDSVAGKYYEQYF.

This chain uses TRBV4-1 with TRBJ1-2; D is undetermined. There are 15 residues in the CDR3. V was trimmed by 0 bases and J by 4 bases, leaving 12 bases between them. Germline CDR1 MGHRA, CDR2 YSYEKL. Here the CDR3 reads CASSQDRIASYGYTF. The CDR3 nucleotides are TGCGCCAGCAGCCAAGATAGGATAGCGAGCTATGGCTACACCTTC.

The CDR3 DNA reads TGTGCCAGCAGTGACCCGACAGCGAACACTGAAGCTTTCTTT. This sequence encodes CASSDPTANTEAFF. The chain uses TRBV6-1 and TRBJ1-1; D might be TRBD1 (5 bases). V shed 3 bases and J shed 1 base, with 9 bases lying between them. This CDR3 is 14 amino acids long. Per germline, CDR1 MNHNS and CDR2 SASEGT.

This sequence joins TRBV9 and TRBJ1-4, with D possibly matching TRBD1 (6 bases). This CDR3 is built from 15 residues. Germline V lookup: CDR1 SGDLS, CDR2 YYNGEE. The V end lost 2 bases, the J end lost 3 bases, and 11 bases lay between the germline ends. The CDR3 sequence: CASSVADRPNEKLFF. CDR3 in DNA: TGTGCCAGCAGCGTGGCCGACAGGCCTAATGAAAAACTGTTTTTT.

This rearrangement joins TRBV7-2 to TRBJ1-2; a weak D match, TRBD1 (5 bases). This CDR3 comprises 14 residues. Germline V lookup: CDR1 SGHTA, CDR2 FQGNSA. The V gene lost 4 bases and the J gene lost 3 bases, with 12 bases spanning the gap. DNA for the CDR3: TGTGCCAGCAGCTCCATCGGGGGGGACTATGGCTACACCTTC. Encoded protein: CASSSIGGDYGYTF. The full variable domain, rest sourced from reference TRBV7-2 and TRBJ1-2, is GAGVSQSPSNKVTEKGKDVELRCDPISGHTALYWYRQSLGQGLEFLIYFQGNSAPDKSGLPSDRFSAERTGGSVSTLTIQRTQQEDSAVYLCASSSIGGDYGYTFGSGTRLTVV.

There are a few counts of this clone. For the CDR3, the DNA is TGTGCCAGCAGCCCCAGGGTAGGGGCAAAAGGCACAGATACGCAGTATTTT. Its translation is CASSPRVGAKGTDTQYF. This rearrangement joins TRBV3-1 (or the pseudogene TRBV3-2) to TRBJ2-3; possible D gene TRBD1, 5 bases. Trimming stripped 4 bases from V and 1 base from J, with 18 bases between. Germline V lookup: CDR1 LGHDT, CDR2 YNNKEL (reference sequence). This CDR3 contains 17 residues.

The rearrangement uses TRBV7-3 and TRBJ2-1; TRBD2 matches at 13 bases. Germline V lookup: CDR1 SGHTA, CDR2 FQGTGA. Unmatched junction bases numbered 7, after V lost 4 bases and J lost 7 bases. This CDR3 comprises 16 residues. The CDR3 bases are TGTGCCAGCAGCTCGGGACTAGCGGGGACGAGGAATGAGCAGTTCTTC. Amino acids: CASSSGLAGTRNEQFF.

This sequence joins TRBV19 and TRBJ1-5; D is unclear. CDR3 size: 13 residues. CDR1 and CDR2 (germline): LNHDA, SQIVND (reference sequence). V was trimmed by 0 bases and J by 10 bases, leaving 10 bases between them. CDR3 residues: CASSIDLREPQHF. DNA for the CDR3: TGTGCCAGTAGTATAGATTTGAGGGAACCCCAGCATTTT.

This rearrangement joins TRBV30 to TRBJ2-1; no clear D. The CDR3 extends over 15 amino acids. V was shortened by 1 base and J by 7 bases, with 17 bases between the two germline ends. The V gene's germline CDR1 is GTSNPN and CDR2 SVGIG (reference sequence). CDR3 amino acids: CAWSEAASRANEQFF. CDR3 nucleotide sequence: TGTGCCTGGAGTGAGGCGGCGAGTAGAGCTAATGAGCAGTTCTTC.

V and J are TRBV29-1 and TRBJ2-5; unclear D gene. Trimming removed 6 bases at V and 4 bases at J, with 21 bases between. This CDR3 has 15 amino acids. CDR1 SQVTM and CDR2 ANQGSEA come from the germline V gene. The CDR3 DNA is TGCAGCGTCATGACTGCCTTTGGTCCCCGAGAGACCCAGTACTTC. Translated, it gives CSVMTAFGPRETQYF.

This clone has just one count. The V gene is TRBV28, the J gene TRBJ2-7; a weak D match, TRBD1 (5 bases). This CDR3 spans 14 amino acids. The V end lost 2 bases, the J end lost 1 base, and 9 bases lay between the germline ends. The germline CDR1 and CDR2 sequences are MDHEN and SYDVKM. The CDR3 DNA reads TGTGCCAGCAGTTTACAGGGAAGGTCCTACGAGCAGTACTTC. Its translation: CASSLQGRSYEQYF.

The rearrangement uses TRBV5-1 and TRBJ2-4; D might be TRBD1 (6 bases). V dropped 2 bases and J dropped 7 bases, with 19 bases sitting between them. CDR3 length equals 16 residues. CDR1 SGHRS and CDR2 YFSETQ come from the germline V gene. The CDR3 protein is CASSLDIYRVENIQYF. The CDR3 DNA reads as TGCGCCAGCAGCTTAGATATCTACAGGGTTGAGAACATTCAGTACTTC.

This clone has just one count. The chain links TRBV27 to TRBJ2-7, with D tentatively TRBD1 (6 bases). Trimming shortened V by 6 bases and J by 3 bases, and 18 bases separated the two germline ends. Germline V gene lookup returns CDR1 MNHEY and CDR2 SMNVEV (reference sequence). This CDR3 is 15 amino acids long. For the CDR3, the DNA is TGTGCCAGCAGCCCGGACCGAGACAGGAGCTACGAGCAGTACTTC. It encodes CASSPDRDRSYEQYF.

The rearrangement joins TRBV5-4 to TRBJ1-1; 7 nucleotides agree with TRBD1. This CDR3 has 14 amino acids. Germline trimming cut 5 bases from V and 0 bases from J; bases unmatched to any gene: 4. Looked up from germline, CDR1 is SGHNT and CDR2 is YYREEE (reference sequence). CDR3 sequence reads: CASSLTGVNTEAFF. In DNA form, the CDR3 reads TGTGCCAGCAGTCTTACAGGGGTGAACACTGAAGCTTTCTTT.